Below, 29 T cell receptor beta chains from the same sample are listed, as sequenced in a study of monozygotic twins with inflammatory bowel disease. From the 5' RACE reads, TCRdb lists one entry per CDR3 protein and no DNA. This table holds 80,000 or so distinct CDR3 sequences. Sequencing input: blood. The receptors here all came from a human donor with ulcerative colitis or Crohn's disease, or a healthy co-twin of an affected twin (not recorded which).

The rearrangement uses TRBV6-1 and TRBJ2-3. Looked up from germline, CDR1 is MNHNS and CDR2 is SASEGT. The CDR3 consists of 17 residues. This chain's CDR3 is CASSRLRVRWETDTQYF.

The chain uses TRBV7-8 and TRBJ1-1. CDR3 length equals 15 residues. Looked up from germline, CDR1 is SGHVS and CDR2 is FQNEAQ. CDR3: CASSFGTFLRGEAFF.

The chain links TRBV3-1 to TRBJ2-2; the TRBD1 assignment by TCRdb is unverifiable without DNA. The CDR3 consists of 18 residues. The germline V gene encodes CDR1 LGHDT and CDR2 YNNKEL (reference sequence). The CDR3 reads CASSPRFPGTGGTGELFF.

V is TRBV7-2 and J is TRBJ2-1; TCRdb picks TRBD2, but there is no DNA to check that call. The CDR3 runs 17 residues. Looked up from germline, CDR1 is SGHTA and CDR2 is FQGNSA. CDR3: CASSLMGRVSGTNEQFF.

The CDR3 here is CASSRAGTAGVYEQYF. This sequence joins TRBV4-2 and TRBJ2-7; TCRdb names TRBD1, which stays unverified in the absence of DNA. This CDR3 is 16 amino acids long. Germline loops: CDR1 LGHNA, CDR2 YNFKEQ.

This chain uses TRBV20-1 with TRBJ2-7; the D call from TCRdb, TRBD2, cannot be confirmed without DNA. Germline V gives CDR1 DFQATT, CDR2 SNEGSKA (reference sequence). The length of the CDR3 is 14 residues. The chain's CDR3 is CSASSGTQTYEQYF.

This CDR3 reads CSARAESGPYNEQFF. V is TRBV20-1 and J is TRBJ2-1. Looked up from germline, CDR1 is DFQATT and CDR2 is SNEGSKA (reference sequence). The length of the CDR3 is 15 residues.

The genes are TRBV6-5 and TRBJ2-5; TCRdb's D call, TRBD1, is unchecked because there is no DNA. The germline CDR1 and CDR2 sequences are MNHEY and SVGAGI. The length of the CDR3 is 13 residues. This CDR3 reads CASRVVGEETQYF.

V usage is TRBV5-1 and J usage is TRBJ2-7; TCRdb selects TRBD1, and the lack of DNA leaves this call unchecked. Germline loops: CDR1 SGHRS, CDR2 YFSETQ. The CDR3 is 12 amino acids. This chain's CDR3 is CARQGAHYEQYF.

The J gene is TRBJ1-1, the V gene TRBV20-1; TCRdb's D call of TRBD1 is untestable without DNA. The CDR3 loop spans 13 amino acids. Germline values: CDR1 DFQATT, CDR2 SNEGSKA (reference sequence). The CDR3 reads CSASRDRDTEAFF.

This chain links TRBV18 with TRBJ1-5; TCRdb's assignment of TRBD1 cannot be checked, as there is no DNA. Germline CDR1 reads KGHSH; CDR2 reads LQKENI. There are 15 residues in the CDR3. The CDR3 sequence is CASSDGTGKNQPQHF.

This chain joins TRBV5-1 and TRBJ2-3; as DNA is missing, the TRBD1 call by TCRdb cannot be tested. The CDR3 extends over 14 amino acids. Germline V lookup: CDR1 SGHRS, CDR2 YFSETQ. CDR3 sequence reads: CASSGQGVGDTQYF.

The chain uses TRBV7-2 and TRBJ2-1; TCRdb's D call of TRBD1 is untestable without DNA. The CDR3 has 15 amino acids. Germline loops: CDR1 SGHTA, CDR2 FQGNSA. CDR3 amino acids: CASSLWGQGSNEQFF. The full variable domain, its missing parts supplied by reference TRBV7-2 and TRBJ2-1, is GAGVSQSPSNKVTEKGKDVELRCDPISGHTALYWYRQSLGQGLEFLIYFQGNSAPDKSGLPSDRFSAERTGGSVSTLTIQRTQQEDSAVYLCASSLWGQGSNEQFFGPGTRLTVL.

V gene TRBV2 combines with J gene TRBJ2-1. The V gene's germline CDR1 is SNHLY and CDR2 FYNNEI. CDR3 length: 12 amino acids. The chain's CDR3 is CASRTIYNEQFF. The full variable domain, completed using reference TRBV2 and TRBJ2-1, is EPEVTQTPSHQVTQMGQEVILRCVPISNHLYFYWYRQILGQKVEFLVSFYNNEISEKSEIFDDQFSVERPDGSNFTLKIRSTKLEDSAMYFCASRTIYNEQFFGPGTRLTVL.

The genes are TRBV7-3 and TRBJ1-5; TCRdb gives TRBD1 as the D gene, but with no DNA this cannot be confirmed. Germline CDR1 SGHTA, CDR2 FQGTGA. The CDR3 totals 13 residues. The CDR3 loop is CASSLEGLGPQHF.

This rearrangement joins TRBV5-1 to TRBJ2-3; TCRdb selects TRBD2, and the lack of DNA leaves this call unchecked. This CDR3 contains 15 residues. CDR1 and CDR2 (germline): SGHRS, YFSETQ. The CDR3 is CASRSTSGGTDTQYF.

J is TRBJ2-3 and V is TRBV29-1; as DNA is missing, the TRBD2 call by TCRdb cannot be tested. This CDR3 comprises 13 residues. Germline CDR1 is SQVTM and CDR2 is ANQGSEA. The CDR3 here is CSVGLASTDTQYF.

The chain couples TRBV4-1 to TRBJ1-4. The length of the CDR3 is 15 residues. Germline lookup yields CDR1 MGHRA and CDR2 YSYEKL. The chain's CDR3 is CASRSWGSTNEKLFF.

V gene TRBV2 combines with J gene TRBJ1-2; TCRdb lists TRBD1, though no DNA is available to test this call. CDR1 and CDR2 from the germline V gene are SNHLY and FYNNEI. This CDR3 has 16 residues. The CDR3 protein is CASTRDRVGSPRGYTF.

The V gene is TRBV6-5, the J gene TRBJ2-5; TCRdb picks TRBD1, but there is no DNA to check that call. CDR3 length equals 15 residues. Germline CDR1 is MNHEY and CDR2 is SVGAGI. CDR3 in amino acids: CASSYQGRREETQYF.

Judged by frequency, this clonotype is medium-sized. This rearrangement joins TRBV5-5 to TRBJ1-1. The CDR3 is 12 amino acids. CDR1 and CDR2 from the germline V gene are SGHKS and YYEKEE (reference sequence). The CDR3 spells CASSFEDTEAFF. Drawing the rest from reference TRBV5-5 and TRBJ1-1, the complete variable domain is DAGVTQSPTHLIKTRGQQVTLRCSPISGHKSVSWYQQVLGQGPQFIFQYYEKEERGRGNFPDRFSARQFPNYSSELNVNALLLGDSALYLCASSFEDTEAFFGQGTRLTVV.

The chain recombines TRBV11-2 with TRBJ2-5; TCRdb proposes TRBD2, but this gene call is untestable without DNA. The CDR3 is 17 residues long. The germline gives CDR1 SGHAT, CDR2 FQNNGV. The CDR3 here is CASSLGTSGAYQETQYF. The full variable domain, completed using reference TRBV11-2 and TRBJ2-5, is EAGVAQSPRYKIIEKRQSVAFWCNPISGHATLYWYQQILGQGPKLLIQFQNNGVVDDSQLPKDRFSAERLKGVDSTLKIQPAKLEDSAVYLCASSLGTSGAYQETQYFGPGTRLLVL.

The chain has TRBV12-3 or TRBV12-4 and TRBJ1-1; TCRdb picks TRBD1, but there is no DNA to check that call. CDR3 length: 14 amino acids. The CDR3 sequence: CASRNKPGNTEAFF.

Here the CDR3 reads CASSASRGYEQYF. This chain joins TRBV6-1 and TRBJ2-7; the D call of TRBD1 rests on TCRdb alone, since no DNA is present to check it. There are 13 residues in the CDR3. Per the germline V gene, CDR1 is MNHNS and CDR2 is SASEGT.

This chain uses TRBV3-1 with TRBJ2-3. CDR3 length equals 14 residues. Germline loops: CDR1 LGHDT, CDR2 YNNKEL (reference sequence). The CDR3 region is CASSHPIEADTQYF.

V usage is TRBV11-1 and J usage is TRBJ1-1. Germline-derived CDR1 and CDR2 are SGHAT and FQDESV (reference sequence). CDR3 length equals 19 residues. The CDR3 region is CASSHTFQGIRDGHTEAFF.

The chain recombines TRBV7-9 with TRBJ1-1. The CDR3 extends over 11 amino acids. CDR1 SEHNR and CDR2 FQNEAQ come from the germline V gene (reference sequence). The CDR3 loop is CASSFQGQAFF.

V gene TRBV12-3 or TRBV12-4 combines with J gene TRBJ1-1; the D call from TCRdb, TRBD1, cannot be confirmed without DNA. This CDR3 is 17 amino acids long. CDR3 loop: CASSLGTGGNLNTEAFF.

The chain employs TRBV6-5 and TRBJ1-2. CDR1 and CDR2 from the germline V gene are MNHEY and SVGAGI. The CDR3 has 14 residues. The CDR3 is CASSYIQGDNGYTF.